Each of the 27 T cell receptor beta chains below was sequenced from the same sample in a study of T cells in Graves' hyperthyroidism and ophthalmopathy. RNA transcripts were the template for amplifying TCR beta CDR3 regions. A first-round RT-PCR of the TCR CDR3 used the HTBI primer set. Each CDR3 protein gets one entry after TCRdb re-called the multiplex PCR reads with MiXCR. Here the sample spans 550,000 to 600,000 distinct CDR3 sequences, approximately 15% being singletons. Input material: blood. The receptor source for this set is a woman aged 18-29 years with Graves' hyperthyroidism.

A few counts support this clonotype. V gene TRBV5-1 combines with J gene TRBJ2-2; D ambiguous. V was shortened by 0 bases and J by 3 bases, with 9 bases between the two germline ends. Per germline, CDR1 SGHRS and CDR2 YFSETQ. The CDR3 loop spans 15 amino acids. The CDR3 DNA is TGCGCCAGCAGCTTGGACAGTAGATACACCGGGGAGCTGTTTTTT. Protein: CASSLDSRYTGELFF.

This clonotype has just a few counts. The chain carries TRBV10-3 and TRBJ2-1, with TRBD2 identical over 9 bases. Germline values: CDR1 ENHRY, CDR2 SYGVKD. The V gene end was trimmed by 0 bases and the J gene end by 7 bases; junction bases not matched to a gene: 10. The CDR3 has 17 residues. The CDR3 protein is CAISESYFSGSRNEQFF. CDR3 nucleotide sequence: TGTGCCATCAGTGAGTCGTATTTTAGCGGGAGTAGGAATGAGCAGTTCTTC.

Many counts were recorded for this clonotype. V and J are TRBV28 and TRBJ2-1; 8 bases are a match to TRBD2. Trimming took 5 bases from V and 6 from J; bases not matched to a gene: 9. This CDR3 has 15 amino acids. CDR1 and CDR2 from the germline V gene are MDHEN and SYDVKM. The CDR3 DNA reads TGTGCCAGCAGTAACGGGGGGGACTTCTTCAATGAGCAGTTCTTC. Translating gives CASSNGGDFFNEQFF. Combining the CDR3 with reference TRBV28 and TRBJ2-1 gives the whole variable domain DVKVTQSSRYLVKRTGEKVFLECVQDMDHENMFWYRQDPGLGLRLIYFSYDVKMKEKGDIPEGYSVSREKKERFSLILESASTNQTSMYLCASSNGGDFFNEQFFGPGTRLTVL.

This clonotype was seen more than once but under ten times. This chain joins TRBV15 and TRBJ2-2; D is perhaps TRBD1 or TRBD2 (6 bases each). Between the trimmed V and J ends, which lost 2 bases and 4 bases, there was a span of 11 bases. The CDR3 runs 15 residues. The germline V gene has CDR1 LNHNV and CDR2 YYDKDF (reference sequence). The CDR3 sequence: CATSRRGPVTGELFF. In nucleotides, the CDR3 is TGTGCCACCAGCAGACGGGGGCCCGTCACCGGGGAGCTGTTTTTT.

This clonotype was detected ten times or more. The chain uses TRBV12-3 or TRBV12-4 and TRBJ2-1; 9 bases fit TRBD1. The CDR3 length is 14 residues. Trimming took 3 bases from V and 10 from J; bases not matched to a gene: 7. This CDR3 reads CASSFRTGDWEQFF. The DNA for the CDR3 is TGTGCCAGCAGTTTTCGGACAGGGGATTGGGAGCAGTTCTTC.

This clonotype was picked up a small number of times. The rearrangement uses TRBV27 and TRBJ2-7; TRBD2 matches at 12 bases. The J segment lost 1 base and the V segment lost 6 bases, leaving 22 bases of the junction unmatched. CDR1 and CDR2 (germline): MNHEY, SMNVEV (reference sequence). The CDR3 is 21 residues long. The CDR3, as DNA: TGTGCCAGCAGCGTGATAGGGGTTCGACTAGCGGGAGCGGTGGGATCCTACGAGCAGTACTTC. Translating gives CASSVIGVRLAGAVGSYEQYF.

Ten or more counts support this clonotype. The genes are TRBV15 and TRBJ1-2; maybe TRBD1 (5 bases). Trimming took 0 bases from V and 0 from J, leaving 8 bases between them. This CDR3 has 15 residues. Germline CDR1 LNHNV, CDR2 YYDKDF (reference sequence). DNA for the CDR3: TGTGCCACCAGCAGAGATCGCAGGGCTAACTATGGCTACACCTTC. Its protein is CATSRDRRANYGYTF.

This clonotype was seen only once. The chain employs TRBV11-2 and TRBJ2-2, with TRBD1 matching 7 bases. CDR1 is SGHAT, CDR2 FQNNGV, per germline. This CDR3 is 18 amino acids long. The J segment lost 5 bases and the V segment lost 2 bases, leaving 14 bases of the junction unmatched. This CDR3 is CASSLRGHRDKTTGELFF. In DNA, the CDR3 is TGTGCCAGCAGCTTAAGGGGGCACCGGGACAAAACTACCGGGGAGCTGTTTTTT.

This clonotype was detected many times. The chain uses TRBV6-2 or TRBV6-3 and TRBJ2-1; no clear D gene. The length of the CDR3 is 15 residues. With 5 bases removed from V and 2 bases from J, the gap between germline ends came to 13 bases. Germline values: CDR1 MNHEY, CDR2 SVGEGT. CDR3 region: CASSTRHETYNEQFF. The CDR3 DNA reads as TGTGCCAGCAGTACACGACACGAGACCTACAATGAGCAGTTCTTC.

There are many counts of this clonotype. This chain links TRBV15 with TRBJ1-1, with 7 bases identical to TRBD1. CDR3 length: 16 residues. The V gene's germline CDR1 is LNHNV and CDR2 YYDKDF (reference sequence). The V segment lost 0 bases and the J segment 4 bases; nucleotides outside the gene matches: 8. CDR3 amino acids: CATSRDPNRGGTEAFF. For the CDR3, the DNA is TGTGCCACCAGCAGAGATCCGAACAGGGGCGGCACTGAAGCTTTCTTT.

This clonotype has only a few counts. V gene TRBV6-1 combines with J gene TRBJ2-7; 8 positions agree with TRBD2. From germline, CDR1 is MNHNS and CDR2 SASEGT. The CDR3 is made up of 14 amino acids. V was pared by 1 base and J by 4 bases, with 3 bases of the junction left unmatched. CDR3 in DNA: TGTGCCAGCAGTGAAGGGGGCGGGAGGTACGAGCAGTACTTC. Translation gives CASSEGGGRYEQYF.

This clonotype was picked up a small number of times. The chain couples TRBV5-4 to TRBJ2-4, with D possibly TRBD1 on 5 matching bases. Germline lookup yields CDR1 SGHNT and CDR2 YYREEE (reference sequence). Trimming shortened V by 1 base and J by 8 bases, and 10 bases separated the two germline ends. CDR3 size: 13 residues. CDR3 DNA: TGTGCCAGCAGCTTGATCCAGGGTGACATTCAGTACTTC. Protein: CASSLIQGDIQYF.

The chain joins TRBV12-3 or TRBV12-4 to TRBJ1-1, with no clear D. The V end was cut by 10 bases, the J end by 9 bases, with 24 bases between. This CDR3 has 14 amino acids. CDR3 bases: TGTGCCACCCTGGGGTTGGGATGGGGAGTGAAAGCTTTCTTT. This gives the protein CATLGLGWGVKAFF.

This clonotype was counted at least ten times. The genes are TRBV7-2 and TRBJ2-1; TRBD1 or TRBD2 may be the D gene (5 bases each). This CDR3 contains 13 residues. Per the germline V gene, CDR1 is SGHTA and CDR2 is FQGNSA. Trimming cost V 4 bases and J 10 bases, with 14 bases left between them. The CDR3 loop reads CASSSGTGGEQFF. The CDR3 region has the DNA TGTGCCAGCAGCTCCGGGACCGGCGGGGAGCAGTTCTTC.

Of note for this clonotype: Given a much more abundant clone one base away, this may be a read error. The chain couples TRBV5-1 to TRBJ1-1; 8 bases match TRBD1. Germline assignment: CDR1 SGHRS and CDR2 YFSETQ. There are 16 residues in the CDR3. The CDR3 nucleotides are TGCGCCAGCAGCTTGGACAGGGGACAGGCGAACACTGAAGCTTGCTTT. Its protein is CASSLDRGQANTEACF.

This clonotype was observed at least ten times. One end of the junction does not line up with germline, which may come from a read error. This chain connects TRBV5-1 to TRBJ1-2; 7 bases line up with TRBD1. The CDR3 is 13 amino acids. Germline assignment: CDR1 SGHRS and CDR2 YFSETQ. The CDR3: CASSLDRVDGYTF. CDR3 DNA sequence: TGTGCCAGCAGCTTAGACAGGGTTGATGGCTACACCTTC.

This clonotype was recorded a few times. This chain's CDR3 is CASHAGVHEQFF. Here the CDR3 DNA reads TGTGCCAGCCACGCCGGGGTTCATGAGCAGTTCTTC. The genes are TRBV7-9 and TRBJ2-1, with D possibly being TRBD2 (5 bases). With 8 bases removed from V and 8 bases from J, the gap between germline ends came to 13 bases. Germline V lookup: CDR1 SEHNR, CDR2 FQNEAQ (reference sequence). This CDR3 has 12 residues.

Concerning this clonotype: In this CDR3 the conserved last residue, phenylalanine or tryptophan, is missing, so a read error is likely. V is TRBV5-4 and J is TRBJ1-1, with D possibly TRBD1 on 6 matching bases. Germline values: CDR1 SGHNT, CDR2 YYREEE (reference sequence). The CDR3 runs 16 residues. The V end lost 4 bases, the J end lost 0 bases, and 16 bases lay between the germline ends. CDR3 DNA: TGTGCCAGCAGCCGTGACCCGGGACAAATGAACACTGAAGCTTTCTCT. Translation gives CASSRDPGQMNTEAFS.

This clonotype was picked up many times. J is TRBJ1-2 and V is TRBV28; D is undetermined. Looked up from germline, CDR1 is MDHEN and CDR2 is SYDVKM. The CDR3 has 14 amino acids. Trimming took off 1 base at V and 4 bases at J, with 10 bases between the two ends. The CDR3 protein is CASSLSARPYGYTF. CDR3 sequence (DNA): TGTGCCAGCAGTTTATCGGCCAGGCCCTATGGCTACACCTTC.

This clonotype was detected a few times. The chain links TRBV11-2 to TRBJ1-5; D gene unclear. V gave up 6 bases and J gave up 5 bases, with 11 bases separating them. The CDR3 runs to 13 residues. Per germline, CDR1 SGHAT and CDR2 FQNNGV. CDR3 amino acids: CASRKTVDQPQHF. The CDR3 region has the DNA TGTGCCAGCAGGAAGACGGTGGATCAGCCCCAGCATTTT. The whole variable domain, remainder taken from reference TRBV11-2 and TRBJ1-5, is EAGVAQSPRYKIIEKRQSVAFWCNPISGHATLYWYQQILGQGPKLLIQFQNNGVVDDSQLPKDRFSAERLKGVDSTLKIQPAKLEDSAVYLCASRKTVDQPQHFGDGTRLSIL.

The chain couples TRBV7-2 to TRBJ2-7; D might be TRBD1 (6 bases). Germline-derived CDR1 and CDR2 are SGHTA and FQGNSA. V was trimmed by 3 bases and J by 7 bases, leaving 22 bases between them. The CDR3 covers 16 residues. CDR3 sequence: CASSLRTERGLSEQYF. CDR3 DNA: TGTGCCAGCAGCTTGAGGACAGAAAGGGGATTGAGTGAGCAGTACTTC.

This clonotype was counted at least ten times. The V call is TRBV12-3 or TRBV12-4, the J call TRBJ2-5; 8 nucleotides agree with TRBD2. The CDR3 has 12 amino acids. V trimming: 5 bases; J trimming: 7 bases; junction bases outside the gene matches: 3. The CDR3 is CASSRGGRTQYF. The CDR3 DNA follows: TGTGCCAGCAGTCGGGGGGGGCGGACCCAGTACTTC.

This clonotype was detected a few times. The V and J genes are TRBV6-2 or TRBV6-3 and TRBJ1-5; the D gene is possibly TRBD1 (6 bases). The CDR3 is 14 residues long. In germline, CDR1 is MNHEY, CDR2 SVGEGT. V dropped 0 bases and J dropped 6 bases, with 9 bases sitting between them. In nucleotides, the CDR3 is TGTGCCAGCAGTTACTCGGGGGGGGCTCAGCCCCAGCATTTT. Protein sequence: CASSYSGGAQPQHF.

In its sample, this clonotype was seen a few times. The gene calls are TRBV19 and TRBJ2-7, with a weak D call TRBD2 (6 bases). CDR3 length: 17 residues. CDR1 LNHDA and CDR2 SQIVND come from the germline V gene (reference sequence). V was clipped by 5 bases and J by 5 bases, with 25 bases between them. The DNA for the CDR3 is TGTGCCAGTAGTGTCCGACAAGGGCTGGGAGGAGGCGACGAGCAGTACTTC. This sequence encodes CASSVRQGLGGGDEQYF.

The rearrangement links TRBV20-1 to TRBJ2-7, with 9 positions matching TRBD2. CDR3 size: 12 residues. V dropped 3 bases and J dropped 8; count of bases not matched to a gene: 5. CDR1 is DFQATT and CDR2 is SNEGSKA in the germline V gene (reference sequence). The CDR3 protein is CSARISGGKQYF. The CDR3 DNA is TGCAGTGCTAGGATTAGCGGGGGCAAGCAGTACTTC.

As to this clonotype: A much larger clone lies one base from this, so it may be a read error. The CDR3 sequence is CSARDKAGDNQPLHF. CDR3 nucleotides: TGCAGTGCTAGAGATAAGGCAGGAGACAATCAGCCCCTGCATTTT. The gene calls are TRBV20-1 and TRBJ1-5, with D uncertain. The CDR3 contains 15 residues. Germline loops: CDR1 DFQATT, CDR2 SNEGSKA (reference sequence).

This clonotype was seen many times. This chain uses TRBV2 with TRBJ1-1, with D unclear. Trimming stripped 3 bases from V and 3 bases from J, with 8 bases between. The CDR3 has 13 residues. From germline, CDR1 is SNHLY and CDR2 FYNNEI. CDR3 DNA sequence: TGTGCCAGCAGTGACGACGGGGACACTGAAGCTTTCTTT. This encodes CASSDDGDTEAFF.